This T cell receptor beta chain was sequenced during a study of T cell repertoires in cytomegalovirus infection (dated by TCRdb to the late 2010s). About the full investigation: Because public TCR beta signatures pointed to carriage of CMV infection together with the matching HLA type, the HLA type of each donor mattered for the analysis. Findings and caveats that apply to the study as a whole: The ex vivo response was dominated by HLA-C-restricted CMV-specific TCR beta clonotypes, and the single most frequent clonotype in two of eight donors was supplied by these HLA-C-restricted clonotypes. In both this cohort and an independent approximately 370-donor cohort, the cumulative frequency of public TCR beta family members distinguished carriers of CMV infection plus the relevant HLA type.

This clonotype was found many times. This clone's antigen is unknown. The record has no base qualities; no much larger clone is one base away. Spanning cysteine to phenylalanine, the CDR3 consists of 14 amino acids. The sequence is cut down to CDR3 DNA, 42 bases in frame from base 1. After removal of 4 bases from V and 6 bases from J, the junction retains 5 bases not matched to a gene. Sequencing was carried out with an Illumina HiSeq 1500. TCRdb redid the processing of the public reads, applying fastp at Q25 and MiXCR, and retained in-frame beta chains. Each entry merges the rows of one CDR3 protein and shows their most common DNA and genes. The sample table holds about 300,000 distinct CDR3 sequences, of which approximately 8.9% were seen once. Of the sample, about 2.3% is held by the ten largest clones.

The TCR comes from a human donor in good health (CMV status not recorded). Some clones in this sample may be carry-over from other donors' samples. Rearrangement joined TRBV12-3 or TRBV12-4 to TRBJ1-2; 10 central bases correspond to TRBD1. The specimen sequenced was PBMCs. Read as DNA, the sequence is TGTGCCAGCAGTTCCACTGGACAGGGGGATGGCTACACCTTC. Its protein is CASSSTGQGDGYTF.